A single sample is the source of the 12 T cell receptor beta chains below, sequenced in a study of T cells in Graves' hyperthyroidism and ophthalmopathy. It was RNA transcripts that yielded the amplified TCR beta CDR3 regions. With the HTBI primer set, the TCR CDR3 went through a first round of RT-PCR. TCRdb itself ran the multiplex PCR reads through MiXCR, one entry per CDR3 protein. The data contain 450,000 to 700,000 distinct CDR3 sequences, about 43% of them singletons. Material: peripheral blood or thyroid tissue (not recorded which). The receptors here all came from an adult woman with Graves' disease, either hyperthyroidism or ophthalmopathy (not recorded which).

This clonotype was observed at least ten times. The chain carries TRBV12-3 or TRBV12-4 and TRBJ2-5; a possible D gene is TRBD2 (6 bases). The CDR3 is made up of 13 amino acids. With 6 bases removed from V and 2 bases from J, the gap between germline ends came to 10 bases. CDR3 bases: TGTGCCAGCAGAGACGGGAGTCAAGAGACCCAGTACTTC. This translates into CASRDGSQETQYF.

CDR3 coding DNA: TGTGCCAGCAGCCCTTCGGGGAGGACCCGCGAGACCCAGTACTTC. It codes for CASSPSGRTRETQYF. V gene TRBV7-9 combines with J gene TRBJ2-5; possible D gene TRBD2, 6 bases. From germline, CDR1 is SEHNR and CDR2 FQNEAQ (reference sequence). The CDR3 extends over 15 amino acids. Trimming removed 5 bases from V and 5 bases from J, with 18 bases in between. The variable domain in full, completed from reference TRBV7-9 and TRBJ2-5, reads DTGVSQNPRHKITKRGQNVTFRCDPISEHNRLYWYRQTLGQGPEFLTYFQNEAQLEKSRLLSDRFSAERPKGSFSTLEIQRTEQGDSAMYLCASSPSGRTRETQYFGPGTRLLVL.

This clonotype was counted at least ten times. The CDR3 region is CATSRDDRQGGGNTIYF. DNA of the CDR3: TGTGCCACCAGCAGAGATGATCGCCAGGGAGGGGGAAACACCATATATTTT. V is TRBV15 and J is TRBJ1-3; a possible D gene is TRBD1 (5 bases). Trimming removed 0 bases at V and 4 bases at J, with 16 bases between. The CDR3 totals 17 residues. The germline V gene has CDR1 LNHNV and CDR2 YYDKDF (reference sequence).

The chain recombines TRBV12-3 or TRBV12-4 with TRBJ2-7; tentative D call: TRBD2 (6 bases). The CDR3 is 14 amino acids. The ends were cut back, 6 bases at V and 3 bases at J, with 15 bases in the middle. CDR3 sequence reads: CASRPAGGVYEQYF. In DNA, the CDR3 is TGTGCCAGCAGGCCGGCCGGAGGGGTCTACGAGCAGTACTTC.

The CDR3 nucleotides are TGTGCCGCGTCGGAAGGTCTTGATTCACCCCTCCACTTT. Residues: CAASEGLDSPLHF. The gene calls are TRBV10-3 and TRBJ1-6; no clear D gene. The CDR3 is 13 amino acids. The ends were cut back, 11 bases at V and 8 bases at J, with 16 bases in the middle. CDR1 is ENHRY, CDR2 SYGVKD, per germline.

The chain's CDR3 is CASSQGTGGTQPQHF. DNA of the CDR3: TGCGCCAGCAGCCAAGGGACAGGGGGCACTCAGCCCCAGCATTTT. The chain employs TRBV4-3 and TRBJ1-5; 11 nucleotides agree with TRBD1. J lost 6 bases, V lost 1 base, and 2 bases had no gene match. The germline CDR1 and CDR2 sequences are LGHNA and YSLEER. The CDR3 is 15 residues long.

The rearrangement joins TRBV19 to TRBJ2-5; perhaps TRBD1 as D (6 bases). V was pared by 3 bases and J by 9 bases, with 14 bases between. In germline, CDR1 is LNHDA, CDR2 SQIVND (reference sequence). The CDR3 spans 13 residues. The CDR3 DNA follows: TGTGCCAGTAGTATCAGGGGTGGGGAGCCCCAGTACTTC. It yields the protein CASSIRGGEPQYF. Combining the CDR3 with reference TRBV19 and TRBJ2-5 gives the whole variable domain DGGITQSPKYLFRKEGQNVTLSCEQNLNHDAMYWYRQDPGQGLRLIYYSQIVNDFQKGDIAEGYSVSREKKESFPLTVTSAQKNPTAFYLCASSIRGGEPQYFGPGTRLLVL.

This clonotype was counted many times. The chain combines TRBV7-9 with TRBJ2-7; D possibly corresponds to TRBD2 (6 bases). Deletions cut 4 bases from V and 2 bases from J, with 24 bases between. This CDR3 comprises 18 residues. Looked up from germline, CDR1 is SEHNR and CDR2 is FQNEAQ (reference sequence). The CDR3 nucleotides read TGTGCCAGCAGCTCAGCGAACCTTCTGGGCGGGACGACCTACGAGCAGTACTTC. Amino acids: CASSSANLLGGTTYEQYF.

This clonotype was seen repeatedly, ten times or more. The chain has TRBV20-1 and TRBJ2-7; TRBD1 aligns across 9 bases. The CDR3 is made up of 15 amino acids. Trimming cost V 3 bases and J 4 bases; bases outside gene matches: 10. Germline CDR1 and CDR2: DFQATT and SNEGSKA (reference sequence). The CDR3 sequence is CSARHVRDRVYEQYF. For the CDR3, the DNA is TGCAGTGCTAGGCACGTCCGGGACAGGGTGTACGAGCAGTACTTC.

As to this clonotype: Since no conserved phenylalanine or tryptophan closes the CDR3, a read error is the likely cause. It is unclear where the CDR3 begins or ends on the DNA, so no DNA is shown, and the CDR3 is as TCRdb lists it. The chain carries TRBV9 and TRBJ1-3. Germline lookup yields CDR1 SGDLS and CDR2 YYNGEE. The CDR3 region is 11 residues in length, termini included. The CDR3 spells CASTEPRTVNT.

This clonotype was observed many times. The CDR3 region has the DNA TGTGCCAGCAGTGAAGGGACAGAAGTCGGGGAGCTGTTTTTT. This gives the protein CASSEGTEVGELFF. The chain couples TRBV6-1 to TRBJ2-2, with a tentative D call TRBD1 (6 bases). CDR3 length: 14 residues. From germline, CDR1 is MNHNS and CDR2 SASEGT. V was shortened by 1 base and J by 7 bases, with 10 bases between the two germline ends.

The chain has TRBV24-1 and TRBJ2-2; the D is unclear. This CDR3 contains 13 residues. CDR1 is KGHDR, CDR2 SFDVKD, per germline. V shed 6 bases and J shed 13 bases, with 17 bases lying between them. For the CDR3, the DNA is TGTGCCACCAGTTCCGAATCGACACGACGGCTGTTTTTT. Translation: CATSSESTRRLFF.